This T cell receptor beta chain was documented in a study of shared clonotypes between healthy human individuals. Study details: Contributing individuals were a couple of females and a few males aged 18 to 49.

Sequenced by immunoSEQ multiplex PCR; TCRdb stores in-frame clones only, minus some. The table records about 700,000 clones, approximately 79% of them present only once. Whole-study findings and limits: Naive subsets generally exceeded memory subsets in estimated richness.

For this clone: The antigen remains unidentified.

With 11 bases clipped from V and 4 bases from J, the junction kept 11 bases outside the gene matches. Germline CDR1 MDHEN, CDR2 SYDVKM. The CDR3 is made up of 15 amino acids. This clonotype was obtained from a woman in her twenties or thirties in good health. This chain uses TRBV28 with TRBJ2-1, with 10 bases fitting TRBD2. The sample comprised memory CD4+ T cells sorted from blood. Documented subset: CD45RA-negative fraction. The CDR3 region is CAAGGGLAEYNEQFF. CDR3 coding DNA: TGTGCCGCTGGGGGTGGACTAGCGGAATACAATGAGCAGTTCTTC. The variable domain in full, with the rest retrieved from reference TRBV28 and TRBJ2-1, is DVKVTQSSRYLVKRTGEKVFLECVQDMDHENMFWYRQDPGLGLRLIYFSYDVKMKEKGDIPEGYSVSREKKERFSLILESASTNQTSMYLCAAGGGLAEYNEQFFGPGTRLTVL.